This TCR beta chain was sequenced for a study of PD-1 blockade in classical Hodgkin lymphoma. Points on this clone: Its antigen is unknown.

Assay used: immunoSEQ multiplex PCR; TCRdb lists only in-frame clones, some missing. The sample consists of approximately 18,000 clones, approximately 84% of them appearing once. Overall study results and limits: Newly diagnosed patients and complete responders had comparable diversity at baseline. Newly diagnosed patients reportedly trailed healthy donors in baseline TCR diversity. Whereas CD4+ TCR diversity had risen significantly by C4D1, CD8+ TCR diversity had not.

Trimming took 2 bases from V and 0 from J, leaving 9 bases between them. The CDR3 has 15 amino acids. Germline values: CDR1 SGHRS, CDR2 YFSETQ. Time point given: cycle 4 day 1 (C4D1), after less than seven weeks of nivolumab. Every patient was affected by relapse after autologous stem cell transplantation, while exposure to brentuximab vedotin was not uniform. Researchers used magnetic negative selection to pull out pure CD4+ T cells from thawed PBMCs. This sequence joins TRBV5-1 and TRBJ2-1; D is possibly TRBD2 (5 bases). This receptor was taken from a human donor with classical Hodgkin lymphoma. The sequencing here drew on CD4+ T cells from blood, taken before the fourth cycle of nivolumab. The CDR3 region is CASSFRGSSYNEQFF. CDR3 coding DNA: TGCGCCAGCAGCTTCCGAGGGTCCTCCTACAATGAGCAGTTCTTC. Combining the CDR3 with reference TRBV5-1 and TRBJ2-1 gives the whole variable domain KAGVTQTPRYLIKTRGQQVTLSCSPISGHRSVSWYQQTPGQGLQFLFEYFSETQRNKGNFPGRFSGRQFSNSRSEMNVSTLELGDSALYLCASSFRGSSYNEQFFGPGTRLTVL.